This T cell receptor beta chain derives from a study of shared clonotypes between healthy human individuals. From germline, CDR1 is MDHEN and CDR2 SYDVKM. The ends lost 10 bases at V and 6 bases at J; junction bases unmatched: 17. The CDR3 spans 15 residues. Study conclusions and caveats: The study found lower generation probabilities in non-shared clonotypes than in those shared by all four donors. Naive subsets generally exceeded memory subsets in estimated richness. It was the few donors that limited the genetic and exposure-history diversity represented.

Comment on this clone: Its antigen is unknown.

CD45RO-negative, CCR7-selected cells formed the naive CD8 fraction, which excluded terminally differentiated effector memory CD45RA+ cells. Genomic DNA from each subset was divided evenly over several immunoSEQ plates. Measured with immunoSEQ multiplex PCR; TCRdb has only the in-frame clones, and not every one. The table lists 2 million to 2.5 million clones, about 93% of them singletons, with under 2% in the top ten. Input material: naive CD8+ T cells from PBMCs. The TCR sequence derives from a man between 18 and 29 years old in good health. Some clones in this sample may be carry-over from other donors' samples. The V call is TRBV28, the J call TRBJ1-2; TRBD1 matches at 7 bases. CDR3 residues: CATYPSGQEQNGYTF. CDR3 DNA: TGTGCCACCTACCCTAGCGGACAGGAGCAGAATGGCTACACCTTC.